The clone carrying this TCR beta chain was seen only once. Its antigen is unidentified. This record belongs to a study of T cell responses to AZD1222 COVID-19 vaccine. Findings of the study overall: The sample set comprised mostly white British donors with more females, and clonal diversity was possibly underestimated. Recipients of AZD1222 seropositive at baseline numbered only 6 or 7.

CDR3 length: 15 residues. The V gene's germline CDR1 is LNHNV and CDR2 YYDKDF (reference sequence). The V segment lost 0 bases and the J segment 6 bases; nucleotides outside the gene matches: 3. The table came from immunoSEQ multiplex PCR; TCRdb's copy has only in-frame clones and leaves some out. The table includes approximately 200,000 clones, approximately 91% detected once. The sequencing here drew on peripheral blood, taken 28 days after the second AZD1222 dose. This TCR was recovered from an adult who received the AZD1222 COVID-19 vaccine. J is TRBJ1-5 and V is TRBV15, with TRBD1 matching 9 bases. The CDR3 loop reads CATSREQGASQPQHF. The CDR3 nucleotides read TGTGCCACCAGCAGAGAACAGGGGGCGAGTCAGCCCCAGCATTTT.